These T cell receptor beta chains were read from a single sample in a study of blood T cell repertoires in COVID-19. The assay was immunoSEQ multiplex PCR, and TCRdb's table has in-frame clones only and misses some. The sample lists 19,000 or so clones, 83% seen once, with roughly 7% in the top ten. Sequences were obtained from peripheral blood. Every receptor here comes from a human donor in a cohort sampled during active COVID-19. Both conserved end residues are part of each CDR3. D genes are given only for firm matches. Clone size is not always given. Where it is, it says once, few, many or a class for expanded clones.

>-|TRBV4-1|-|TRBJ2-6
CASSQVGQGTGANVLTF
TGCGCCAGCAGCCAAGTGGGGCAGGGGACTGGGGCCAACGTCCTGACTTTC
>-|TRBV3-1/TRBV3-2|TRBD1|TRBJ1-5
CASSPGQGQPQHF
TGTGCCAGCAGCCCGGGACAGGGCCAGCCCCAGCATTTT
>-|TRBV2|-|TRBJ1-1
CATTQGENTEAFF
TGTGCCACCACACAGGGCGAGAACACTGAAGCTTTCTTT
>few|TRBV13|TRBD1|TRBJ1-5
CASSQGQAENQPQHF
TGTGCCAGCAGCCAGGGACAGGCCGAAAATCAGCCCCAGCATTTT
>-|TRBV4-1|TRBD2|TRBJ2-7
CASSQDWTSSIPYEQYF
TGCGCCAGCAGCCAAGATTGGACTAGCAGCATCCCCTACGAGCAGTACTTC
>-|TRBV30|-|TRBJ1-3
CAWAREGRGHTIYF
TGTGCCTGGGCGAGGGAGGGGAGAGGACACACCATATATTTT
>-|TRBV7-6|TRBD1|TRBJ2-1
CASSLAAGTGTGREQFF
TGTGCCAGCAGCTTAGCGGCCGGGACAGGGACGGGCAGGGAGCAGTTCTTC
>-|TRBV27|-|TRBJ2-1
CASSSSPELYNEQFF
TGTGCCAGCAGTTCAAGTCCGGAGCTCTACAATGAGCAGTTCTTC
>once|TRBV6-5|-|TRBJ1-1
CASSSAGWANTEAFF
TGTGCCAGCAGTTCGGCGGGTTGGGCGAACACTGAAGCTTTCTTT
>-|TRBV11-3|-|TRBJ1-6
CASTWGDGSSYNSPLHF
TGTGCCAGCACGTGGGGCGACGGCTCCTCCTATAATTCACCCCTCCACTTT
>-|TRBV29-1|-|TRBJ1-4
CSVRLDSPASKLFF
TGCAGCGTGAGACTTGACAGCCCGGCGTCAAAACTGTTTTTT
>-|TRBV6-5|-|TRBJ2-3
CASSYSRDTQYF
TGTGCCAGCAGTTACTCCAGAGATACGCAGTATTTT
>few|TRBV10-3|-|TRBJ1-5
CAISVYRGQPQHF
TGTGCCATCTCCGTGTACCGAGGTCAGCCCCAGCATTTT
>-|TRBV5-6|-|TRBJ2-7
CASSPLGGGGGLYEQYF
TGTGCCAGCAGCCCCCTAGGGGGGGGCGGAGGGCTCTACGAGCAGTACTTC
>-|TRBV6-6|-|TRBJ1-4
CASSSHATNEKLFF
TGTGCCAGCAGCTCTCACGCGACTAATGAAAAACTGTTTTTT
>-|TRBV30|TRBD2|TRBJ2-1
CAWSSGGAPNEQFF
TGTGCCTGGAGTAGCGGGGGGGCCCCCAATGAGCAGTTCTTC
>once|TRBV5-4|TRBD2|TRBJ2-3
CASSLSPRGGGVNTQYF
TGTGCCAGCAGCTTGTCCCCACGCGGGGGGGGCGTAAATACGCAGTATTTT
>-|TRBV30|-|TRBJ2-5
CAWSPSQETQYF
TGTGCCTGGAGTCCGTCCCAAGAGACCCAGTACTTC
>once|TRBV6-5|TRBD1|TRBJ2-7
CASSYVGQGSEQYF
TGTGCCAGCAGTTACGTAGGACAGGGTAGCGAGCAGTACTTC
>-|TRBV7-2|-|TRBJ1-6
CASSPGAPLHF
TGTGCCAGCAGCCCGGGAGCACCCCTCCACTTT
>-|TRBV30|-|TRBJ1-4
CAWSVNGFNEKLFF
TGTGCCTGGAGTGTAAACGGGTTTAATGAAAAACTGTTTTTT
>-|TRBV5-1|-|TRBJ1-1
CASSFDSFNTEAFF
TGCGCCAGCAGCTTCGACAGTTTTAACACTGAAGCTTTCTTT
>-|TRBV19|TRBD1|TRBJ2-2
CASRQQGATGELFF
TGTGCCAGTAGGCAACAGGGGGCTACCGGGGAGCTGTTTTTT
>-|TRBV2|TRBD1|TRBJ1-5
CASSLGQGRNQPQHF
TGTGCCAGCAGTTTGGGACAGGGAAGGAATCAGCCCCAGCATTTT
>-|TRBV5-1|-|TRBJ2-5
CASSQELQETQYF
TGCGCCAGCAGTCAAGAGCTTCAAGAGACCCAGTACTTC
>-|TRBV7-9|-|TRBJ2-7
CASGRLGLHEQYF
TGTGCCAGTGGTCGGCTAGGTTTACACGAGCAGTACTTC
>-|TRBV11-3|TRBD2|TRBJ2-5
CASSLAGGTLKTQYF
TGTGCCAGCAGCTTAGCGGGGGGGACCTTAAAGACCCAGTACTTC
>-|TRBV11-2|TRBD1|TRBJ1-1
CASSSGYRGLSSEAFF
TGTGCCAGCAGCTCAGGATACAGGGGGCTAAGCTCTGAAGCTTTCTTT
>few|TRBV6-6|-|TRBJ1-6
CAISPGLISPLHF
TGTGCCATATCCCCGGGTTTGATTTCACCCCTCCACTTT
>-|TRBV30|TRBD1|TRBJ1-1
CACRILDRGPTEAFF
TGTGCCTGCAGGATTTTGGACAGGGGACCCACTGAAGCTTTCTTT
>-|TRBV19|-|TRBJ1-3
CASSDDSGSGNTIYF
TGTGCCAGTAGCGACGACAGTGGCTCTGGAAACACCATATATTTT
>-|TRBV4-1|-|TRBJ2-5
CASSQGIGVQYF
TGCGCCAGCAGCCAAGGGATCGGGGTACAGTACTTC